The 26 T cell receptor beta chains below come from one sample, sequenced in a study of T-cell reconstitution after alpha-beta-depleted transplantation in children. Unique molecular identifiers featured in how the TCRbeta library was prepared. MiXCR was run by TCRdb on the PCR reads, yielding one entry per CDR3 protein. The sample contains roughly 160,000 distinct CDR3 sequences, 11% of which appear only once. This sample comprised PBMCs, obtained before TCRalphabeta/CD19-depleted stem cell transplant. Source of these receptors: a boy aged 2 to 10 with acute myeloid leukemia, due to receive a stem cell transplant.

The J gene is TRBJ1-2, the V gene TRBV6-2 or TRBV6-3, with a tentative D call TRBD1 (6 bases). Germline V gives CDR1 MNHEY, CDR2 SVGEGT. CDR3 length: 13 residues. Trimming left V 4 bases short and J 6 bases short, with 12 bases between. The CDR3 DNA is TGTGCCAGCAGTTTAGGGACACCAGATGGCTACACCTTC. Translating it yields CASSLGTPDGYTF.

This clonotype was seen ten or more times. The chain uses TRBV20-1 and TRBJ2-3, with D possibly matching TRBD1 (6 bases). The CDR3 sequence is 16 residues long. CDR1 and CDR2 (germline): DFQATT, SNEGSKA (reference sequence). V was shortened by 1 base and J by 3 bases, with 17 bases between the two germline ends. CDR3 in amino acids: CSARGPGVQGTDTQYF. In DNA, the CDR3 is TGCAGTGCTAGAGGTCCAGGGGTGCAAGGGACAGATACGCAGTATTTT.

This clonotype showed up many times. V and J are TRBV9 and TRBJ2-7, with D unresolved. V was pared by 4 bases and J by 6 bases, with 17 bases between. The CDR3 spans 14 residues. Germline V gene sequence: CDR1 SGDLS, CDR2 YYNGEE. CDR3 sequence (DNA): TGTGCCAGCAGCCCCTCCTCCCCTGGGCTCGAGCAGTACTTC. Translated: CASSPSSPGLEQYF.

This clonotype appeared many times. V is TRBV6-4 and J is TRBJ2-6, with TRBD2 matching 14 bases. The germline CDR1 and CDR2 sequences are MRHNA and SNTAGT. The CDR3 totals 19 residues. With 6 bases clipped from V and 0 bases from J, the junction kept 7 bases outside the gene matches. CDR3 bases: TGTGCCAGCAGGGGACTAGCGGGAGACGTCCCCTCTGGGGCCAACGTCCTGACTTTC. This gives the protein CASRGLAGDVPSGANVLTF.

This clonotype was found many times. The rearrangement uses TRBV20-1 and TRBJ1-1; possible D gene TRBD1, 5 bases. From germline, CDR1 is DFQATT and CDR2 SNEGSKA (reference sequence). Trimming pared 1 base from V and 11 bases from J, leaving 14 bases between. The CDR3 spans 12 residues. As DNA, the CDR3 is TGCAGTGCTAGAGCGGACATCGATAGGGCTTTCTTT. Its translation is CSARADIDRAFF.

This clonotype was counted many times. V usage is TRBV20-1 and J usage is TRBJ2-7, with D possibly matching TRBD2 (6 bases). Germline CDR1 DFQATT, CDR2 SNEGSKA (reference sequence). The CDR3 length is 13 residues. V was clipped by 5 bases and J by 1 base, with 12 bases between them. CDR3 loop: CSAYLALSYEQYF. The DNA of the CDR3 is TGCAGTGCTTATCTAGCGCTATCCTACGAGCAGTACTTC.

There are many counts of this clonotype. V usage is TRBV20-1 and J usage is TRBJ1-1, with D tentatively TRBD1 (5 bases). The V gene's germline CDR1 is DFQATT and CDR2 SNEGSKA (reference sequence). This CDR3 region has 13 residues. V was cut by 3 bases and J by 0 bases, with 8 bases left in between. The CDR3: CSASRDLNTEAFF. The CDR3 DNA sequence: TGCAGTGCTAGTAGGGACCTGAACACTGAAGCTTTCTTT.

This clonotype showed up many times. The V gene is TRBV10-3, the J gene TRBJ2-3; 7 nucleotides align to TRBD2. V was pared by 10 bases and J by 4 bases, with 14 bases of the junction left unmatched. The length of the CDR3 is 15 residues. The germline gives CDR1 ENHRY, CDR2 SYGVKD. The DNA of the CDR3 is TGTGCCACCGGGGGTCGGGGGAGGGCCTCAGATACGCAGTATTTT. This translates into CATGGRGRASDTQYF.

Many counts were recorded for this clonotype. DNA of the CDR3: TGTGCCAGCAGCCCGAGTGAGGGACAGGGCGGCACTGAAGCTTTCTTT. This codes for CASSPSEGQGGTEAFF. This chain connects TRBV7-8 to TRBJ1-1; the match to TRBD1 covers 9 bases. Germline V gene data show CDR1 as SGHVS and CDR2 as FQNEAQ. There are 16 residues in the CDR3. V lost 5 bases and J lost 4; bases outside the gene matches: 11.

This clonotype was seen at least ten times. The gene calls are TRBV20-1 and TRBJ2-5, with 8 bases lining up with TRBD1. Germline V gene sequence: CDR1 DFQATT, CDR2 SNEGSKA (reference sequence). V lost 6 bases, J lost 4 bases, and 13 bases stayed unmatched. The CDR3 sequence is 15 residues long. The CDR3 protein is CSARSDQGAGETQYF. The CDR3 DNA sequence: TGCAGTGCCAGGAGTGACCAGGGGGCCGGAGAGACCCAGTACTTC.

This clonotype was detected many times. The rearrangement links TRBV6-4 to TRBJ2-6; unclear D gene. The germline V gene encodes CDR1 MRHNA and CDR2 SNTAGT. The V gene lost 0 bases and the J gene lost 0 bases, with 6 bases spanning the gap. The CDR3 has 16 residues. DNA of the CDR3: TGTGCCAGCAGTGACTCGAGTCTCTCTGGGGCCAACGTCCTGACTTTC. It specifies CASSDSSLSGANVLTF.

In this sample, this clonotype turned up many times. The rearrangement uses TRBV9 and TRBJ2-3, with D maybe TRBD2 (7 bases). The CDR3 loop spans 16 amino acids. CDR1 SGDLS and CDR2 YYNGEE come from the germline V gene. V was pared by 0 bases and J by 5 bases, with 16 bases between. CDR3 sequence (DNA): TGTGCCAGCAGCGTAGGGTGGGGGGGGCAGAGAGATACGCAGTATTTT. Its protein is CASSVGWGGQRDTQYF.

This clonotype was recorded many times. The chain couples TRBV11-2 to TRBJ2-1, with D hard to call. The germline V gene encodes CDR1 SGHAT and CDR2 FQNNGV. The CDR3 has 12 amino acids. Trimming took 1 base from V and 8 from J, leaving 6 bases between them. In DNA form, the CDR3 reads TGTGCCAGCAGCTTAGGGTGGCATGAGCAGTTCTTC. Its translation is CASSLGWHEQFF.

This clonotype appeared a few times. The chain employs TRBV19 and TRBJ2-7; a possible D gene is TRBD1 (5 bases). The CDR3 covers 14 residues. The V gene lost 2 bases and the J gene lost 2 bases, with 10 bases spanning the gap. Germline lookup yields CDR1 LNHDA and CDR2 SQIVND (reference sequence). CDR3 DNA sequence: TGTGCCAGTAGTATACGGGCAGGGACCTACGAGCAGTACTTC. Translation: CASSIRAGTYEQYF. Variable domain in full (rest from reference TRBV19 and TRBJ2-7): DGGITQSPKYLFRKEGQNVTLSCEQNLNHDAMYWYRQDPGQGLRLIYYSQIVNDFQKGDIAEGYSVSREKKESFPLTVTSAQKNPTAFYLCASSIRAGTYEQYFGPGTRLTVT.

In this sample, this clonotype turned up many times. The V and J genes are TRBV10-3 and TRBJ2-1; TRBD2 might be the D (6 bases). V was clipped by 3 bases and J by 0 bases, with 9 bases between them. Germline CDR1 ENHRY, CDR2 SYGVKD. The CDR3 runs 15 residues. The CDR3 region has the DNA TGTGCCATCAGTGAAGGAGCGGGCTCCTACAATGAGCAGTTCTTC. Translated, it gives CAISEGAGSYNEQFF.

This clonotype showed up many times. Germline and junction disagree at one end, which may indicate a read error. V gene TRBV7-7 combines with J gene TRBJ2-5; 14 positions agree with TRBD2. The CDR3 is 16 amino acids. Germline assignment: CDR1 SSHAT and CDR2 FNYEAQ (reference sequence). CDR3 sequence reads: CASSLGLAGEGETQYF. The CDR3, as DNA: TGTGCTAGCAGCCTGGGACTAGCGGGGGAAGGAGAGACCCAGTACTTC.

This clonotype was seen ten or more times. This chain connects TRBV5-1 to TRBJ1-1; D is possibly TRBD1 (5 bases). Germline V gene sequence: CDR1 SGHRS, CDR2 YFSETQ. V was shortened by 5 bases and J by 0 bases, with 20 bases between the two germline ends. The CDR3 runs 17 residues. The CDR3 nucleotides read TGCGCCAGCAGACCCGTTGCTTCGGGGACCTTGAACACTGAAGCTTTCTTT. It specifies CASRPVASGTLNTEAFF.

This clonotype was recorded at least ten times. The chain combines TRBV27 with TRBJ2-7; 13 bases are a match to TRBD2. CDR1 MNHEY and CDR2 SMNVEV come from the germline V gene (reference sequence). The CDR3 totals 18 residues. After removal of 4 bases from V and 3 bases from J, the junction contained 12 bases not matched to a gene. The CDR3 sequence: CASSSIPQGLAGRYEQYF. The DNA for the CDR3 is TGTGCCAGCAGTTCCATCCCCCAGGGACTAGCGGGGCGCTACGAGCAGTACTTC.

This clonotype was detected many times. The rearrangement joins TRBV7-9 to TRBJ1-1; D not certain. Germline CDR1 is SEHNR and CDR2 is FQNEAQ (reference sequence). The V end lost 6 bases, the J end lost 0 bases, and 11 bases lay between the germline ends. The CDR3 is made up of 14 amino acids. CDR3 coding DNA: TGTGCCAGCAGAACATCCGCTTTGAACACTGAAGCTTTCTTT. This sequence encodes CASRTSALNTEAFF.

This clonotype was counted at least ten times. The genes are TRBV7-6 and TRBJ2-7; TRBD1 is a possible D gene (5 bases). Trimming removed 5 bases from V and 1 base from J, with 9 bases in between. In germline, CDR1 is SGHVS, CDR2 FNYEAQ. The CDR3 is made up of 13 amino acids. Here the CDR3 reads CASSPRQSYEQYV. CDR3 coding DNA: TGTGCCAGCAGCCCCCGACAGTCCTACGAGCAGTACGTC.

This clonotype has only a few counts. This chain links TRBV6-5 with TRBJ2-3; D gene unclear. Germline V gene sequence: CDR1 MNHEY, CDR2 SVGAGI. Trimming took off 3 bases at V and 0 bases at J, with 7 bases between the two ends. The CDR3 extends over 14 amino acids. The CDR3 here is CASSYRLSTDTQYF. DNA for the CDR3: TGTGCCAGCAGTTATAGACTGAGCACAGATACGCAGTATTTT.

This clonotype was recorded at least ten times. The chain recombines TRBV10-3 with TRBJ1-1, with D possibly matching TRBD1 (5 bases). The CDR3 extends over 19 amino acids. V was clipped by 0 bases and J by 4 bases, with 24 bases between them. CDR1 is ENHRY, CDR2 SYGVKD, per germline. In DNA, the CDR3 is TGTGCCATCAGTGAGTCTGAGGGCCGGGGGATAGGTGGGGGCACTGAAGCTTTCTTT. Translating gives CAISESEGRGIGGGTEAFF.

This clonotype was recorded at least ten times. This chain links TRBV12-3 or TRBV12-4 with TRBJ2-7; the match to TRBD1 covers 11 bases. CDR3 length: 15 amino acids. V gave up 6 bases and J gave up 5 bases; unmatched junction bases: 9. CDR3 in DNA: TGTGCCAGCAGAACCGGGACAGGGGGTTTGGACGAGCAGTACTTC. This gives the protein CASRTGTGGLDEQYF.

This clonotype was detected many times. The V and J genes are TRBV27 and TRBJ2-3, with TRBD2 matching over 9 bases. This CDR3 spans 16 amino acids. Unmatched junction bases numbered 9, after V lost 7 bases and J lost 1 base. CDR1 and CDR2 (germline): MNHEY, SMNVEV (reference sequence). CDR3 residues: CASTPYTSGRTDTQYF. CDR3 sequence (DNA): TGTGCCAGCACTCCCTACACTAGCGGGCGCACAGATACGCAGTATTTT.

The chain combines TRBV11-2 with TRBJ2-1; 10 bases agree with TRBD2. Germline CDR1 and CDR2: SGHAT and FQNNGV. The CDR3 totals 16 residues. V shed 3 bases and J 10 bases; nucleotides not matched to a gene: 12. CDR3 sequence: CASSLVRGLAEGEQFF. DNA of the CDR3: TGTGCCAGCAGCTTGGTCCGCGGACTAGCGGAGGGAGAGCAGTTCTTC.

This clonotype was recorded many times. In DNA, the CDR3 is TGTGCCAGCAGTTTAGGGGCAAATGAAAAACTGTTTTTT. Its protein product is CASSLGANEKLFF. The chain recombines TRBV12-3 or TRBV12-4 with TRBJ1-4; D is undetermined. This CDR3 has 13 amino acids. Trimming took off 1 base at V and 5 bases at J, with 5 bases between the two ends.